The subject of this entry is one T cell receptor (beta chain). Deletions cut 4 bases from V and 2 bases from J, with 8 bases between. Germline CDR1 SNHLY, CDR2 FYNNEI. The CDR3 extends over 13 amino acids. Documented treatment: 15 to 20 received Ad26.COV2.S at low or high dose, single or two shots; five or six received placebo; per-sample allocation not given. Day 63 after the first vaccine or placebo injection was the time point for sampling. Spike of the Wuhan-strain SARS-CoV-2 was expressed by an Ad26 vector, which formed the vaccine. Generated by immunoSEQ multiplex PCR, the TCRdb table keeps only in-frame clones and is missing some. Of about 350,000 clones in the sample, about 89% were seen once. The data were taken from a study of Ad26.COV2.S vaccination and SARS-CoV-2 variants.

The origin of this receptor is a person aged 18 to 59 who received the Ad26.COV2.S COVID-19 vaccine or a placebo. The sample here was peripheral blood, taken in a trial of Ad26.COV2.S vaccine versus placebo. This chain links TRBV2 with TRBJ1-1; D unclear. Written as DNA, the CDR3 is TGTGCCAGCAGTGCGCAGGTTAACACTGAAGCTTTCTTT. It translates to CASSAQVNTEAFF.